The 22 T cell receptor beta chains below come from one sample, sequenced in a study of beta chain features in type 1 diabetes. Every isolated RNA sample was fully reverse transcribed, so sequencing captured expressed TCRB transcripts. This table comes from immunoSEQ multiplex PCR, and its TCRdb copy is limited to in-frame clones, with some not included. Of roughly 250,000 clones in the sample, approximately 70% were seen once. The sample comprised naive CD4+ T cells from blood. The receptors were gathered from a man younger than 40 in good health.

This chain joins TRBV28 and TRBJ2-1, with TRBD1 identical over 8 bases. CDR1 and CDR2 (germline): MDHEN, SYDVKM. The CDR3 is made up of 12 amino acids. V was pared by 9 bases and J by 8 bases, with 6 bases of the junction left unmatched. The CDR3 protein is CASMDRADEQFF. DNA for the CDR3: TGTGCCAGTATGGACAGGGCCGATGAGCAGTTCTTC.

CDR3 loop: CSAVGDQTQYF. The CDR3 nucleotides read TGCAGTGCTGTGGGGGATCAGACCCAGTACTTC. The gene calls are TRBV20-1 and TRBJ2-5; D may match TRBD1 or TRBD2 (5 bases each). The CDR3 consists of 11 residues. V lost 5 bases to trimming and J lost 6 bases, with 10 bases between them. CDR1 and CDR2 (germline): DFQATT, SNEGSKA (reference sequence).

This clone has just a few counts. The V gene is TRBV9, the J gene TRBJ2-1, with 8 nucleotides matching TRBD1. Germline V gene data show CDR1 as SGDLS and CDR2 as YYNGEE. There are 15 residues in the CDR3. J gave up 0 bases and V 5 bases, and 4 bases lay outside the gene matches. CDR3 DNA sequence: TGTGCCAGCAGAAAAGGACAGGGCTCCTACAATGAGCAGTTCTTC. Protein sequence: CASRKGQGSYNEQFF.

The chain employs TRBV29-1 and TRBJ2-1; 10 bases are shared with TRBD2. With V trimmed by 5 bases and J by 7 bases, 8 bases remained unmatched. CDR1 SQVTM and CDR2 ANQGSEA come from the germline V gene. The CDR3 has 14 amino acids. The CDR3 region is CSVRAGGLGNEQFF. The DNA for the CDR3 is TGCAGCGTTAGAGCGGGAGGGTTAGGTAATGAGCAGTTCTTC.

CDR3 sequence (DNA): TGCAGCGTTGAATCCGGACAGGGGGCCAGCAATGAGCAGTTCTTC. It yields the protein CSVESGQGASNEQFF. V usage is TRBV29-1 and J usage is TRBJ2-1; 11 nucleotides agree with TRBD1. This CDR3 contains 15 residues. Germline V gene sequence: CDR1 SQVTM, CDR2 ANQGSEA. Trimming cost V 2 bases and J 6 bases; bases outside gene matches: 6.

The count of this clone is one. The sample contains more than one DNA sequence encoding this CDR3. This chain's CDR3 is CAWSAGTVNQPQHF. CDR3 sequence (DNA): TGTGCCTGGAGTGCTGGGACAGTAAATCAGCCCCAGCATTTT. The V and J genes are TRBV30 and TRBJ1-5; TRBD1 matches at 7 bases. From germline, CDR1 is GTSNPN and CDR2 SVGIG (reference sequence). This CDR3 has 14 amino acids. Losses at the gene ends were 1 base for V and 4 bases for J; bases not matched to a gene: 4.

The gene calls are TRBV7-2 and TRBJ2-5; 10 nucleotides align to TRBD2. The V and J ends lost 3 bases and 2 bases, in that order; junction bases with no gene match: 6. Looked up from germline, CDR1 is SGHTA and CDR2 is FQGNSA. The CDR3 covers 16 residues. The DNA of the CDR3 is TGTGCCAGCAGCTTGAGCGTGACTAGCGGGCAAGAGACCCAGTACTTC. Protein product: CASSLSVTSGQETQYF.

In nucleotides, the CDR3 is TGTGCCTGGGAACCTATGGGACGGCAAGGGGCCGGGGAGCTGTTTTTT. This gives the protein CAWEPMGRQGAGELFF. The chain recombines TRBV30 with TRBJ2-2; D assignment may be TRBD1 or TRBD2 (5 bases each). CDR1 GTSNPN and CDR2 SVGIG come from the germline V gene (reference sequence). The ends were cut back, 5 bases at V and 6 bases at J, with 22 bases in the middle. This CDR3 spans 16 amino acids.

The J gene is TRBJ2-3, the V gene TRBV7-6; a possible D gene is TRBD2 (6 bases). V lost 3 bases and J lost 0, with 10 bases in between. Germline V gene sequence: CDR1 SGHVS, CDR2 FNYEAQ. The length of the CDR3 is 15 residues. The CDR3 sequence is CASSLGTVSTDTQYF. Here the CDR3 DNA reads TGTGCCAGCAGCTTGGGGACTGTTAGCACAGATACGCAGTATTTT.

The V gene is TRBV7-9, the J gene TRBJ1-5; D gene unclear. Trimming pared 5 bases from V and 6 bases from J, leaving 8 bases between. The CDR3 contains 12 residues. CDR1 is SEHNR, CDR2 FQNEAQ, per germline (reference sequence). In nucleotides, the CDR3 is TGTGCCAGCAGCCCGGGTGGTCAGCCCCAGCATTTT. It yields the protein CASSPGGQPQHF. Complete variable domain (other parts from reference TRBV7-9 and TRBJ1-5): DTGVSQNPRHKITKRGQNVTFRCDPISEHNRLYWYRQTLGQGPEFLTYFQNEAQLEKSRLLSDRFSAERPKGSFSTLEIQRTEQGDSAMYLCASSPGGQPQHFGDGTRLSIL.

This sequence joins TRBV4-3 and TRBJ2-3, with D possibly being TRBD1 (5 bases). There are 15 residues in the CDR3. Germline loops: CDR1 LGHNA, CDR2 YSLEER. V lost 1 base and J 3 bases, leaving 11 bases between the germline ends. The chain's CDR3 is CASSQGQRKTDTQYF. Written as DNA, the CDR3 is TGCGCCAGCAGCCAAGGACAGAGAAAGACAGATACGCAGTATTTT.

The chain has TRBV6-1 and TRBJ2-5; maybe TRBD1 (6 bases). The CDR3 loop spans 13 amino acids. V lost 3 bases and J lost 2, with 7 bases in between. CDR1 MNHNS and CDR2 SASEGT come from the germline V gene. The CDR3 reads CASSEGHQETQYF. CDR3 nucleotide sequence: TGTGCCAGCAGTGAGGGACATCAAGAGACCCAGTACTTC.

The V call is TRBV5-4, the J call TRBJ1-2; no definite D call. The CDR3 extends over 14 amino acids. Germline values: CDR1 SGHNT, CDR2 YYREEE (reference sequence). V lost 2 bases to trimming and J lost 0 bases, with 8 bases between them. For the CDR3, the DNA is TGTGCCAGCAGCTTCGAACCCACTAACTATGGCTACACCTTC. Protein sequence: CASSFEPTNYGYTF.

This clone appeared a single time. The chain uses TRBV4-1 and TRBJ2-1; D not resolved. Trimming shortened V by 3 bases and J by 4 bases, and 19 bases separated the two germline ends. The germline CDR1 and CDR2 sequences are MGHRA and YSYEKL. The CDR3 consists of 17 residues. Written as DNA, the CDR3 is TGCGCCAGCAGCCAGCAAGATATTCCATTACGGTACAATGAGCAGTTCTTC. Protein sequence: CASSQQDIPLRYNEQFF.

This rearrangement joins TRBV25-1 to TRBJ2-5; D gene uncertain. The CDR3 spans 14 residues. Germline CDR1 MGHDK, CDR2 SYGVNS. The V and J ends lost 5 bases and 1 base respectively, with 11 bases between them. Here the CDR3 reads CASSPRRGQETQYF. CDR3 nucleotide sequence: TGTGCCAGCAGTCCCAGAAGAGGCCAAGAGACCCAGTACTTC.

The rearrangement joins TRBV4-2 to TRBJ2-5; no reliable D call. Germline CDR1 is LGHNA and CDR2 is YNFKEQ. The CDR3 extends over 15 amino acids. V lost 0 bases and J 2 bases, leaving 10 bases between the germline ends. The CDR3, as DNA: TGTGCCAGCAGCCAAGATGGCCAGGTTCAAGAGACCCAGTACTTC. As protein: CASSQDGQVQETQYF.

This rearrangement joins TRBV25-1 to TRBJ1-1; no clear D. The length of the CDR3 is 13 residues. V was clipped by 5 bases and J by 5 bases, with 12 bases between them. The germline CDR1 and CDR2 sequences are MGHDK and SYGVNS. The CDR3 region has the DNA TGTGCCAGCAGTTTCCACGGGAGGACTGAAGCTTTCTTT. It yields the protein CASSFHGRTEAFF.

This chain links TRBV4-3 with TRBJ1-5; D might be TRBD1 (6 bases). The germline V and J ends were trimmed by 0 bases and 2 bases, with 20 bases remaining between them. The CDR3 covers 19 residues. The germline V gene has CDR1 LGHNA and CDR2 YSLEER. CDR3 in DNA: TGCGCCAGCAGCCAAGAATTTGGATCCGGGGGGCTAGGCAATCAGCCCCAGCATTTT. This sequence encodes CASSQEFGSGGLGNQPQHF.

About this clone itself: Within the sample, other DNA sequences also encode this same CDR3. The chain carries TRBV29-1 and TRBJ2-7; D may be TRBD1 (6 bases). CDR3 size: 12 residues. The germline V and J ends were trimmed by 4 bases and 0 bases, with 7 bases remaining between them. Germline V gives CDR1 SQVTM, CDR2 ANQGSEA. CDR3 sequence reads: CSVGDNSYEQYF. The DNA of the CDR3 is TGCAGCGTTGGGGACAACTCCTACGAGCAGTACTTC.

Here the CDR3 DNA reads TGTGCCTGGAGTCGGGTCACTGAAGCTTTCTTT. Translating gives CAWSRVTEAFF. V is TRBV30 and J is TRBJ1-1; D is uncertain. The germline CDR1 and CDR2 sequences are GTSNPN and SVGIG (reference sequence). The length of the CDR3 is 11 residues. V was shortened by 2 bases and J by 4 bases, with 5 bases between the two germline ends.

The DNA of the CDR3 is TGTGCCAGCAGCTTGGGAGGCGCGGGCTCCTACAATGAGCAGTTCTTC. As protein: CASSLGGAGSYNEQFF. The chain recombines TRBV5-6 with TRBJ2-1; a possible D gene is TRBD2 (5 bases). This CDR3 has 16 residues. In germline, CDR1 is SGHDT, CDR2 YYEEEE. V shed 0 bases and J shed 0 bases, with 10 bases lying between them.

The rearrangement links TRBV30 to TRBJ1-3, with D hard to call. Trimming pared 4 bases from V and 0 bases from J, leaving 10 bases between. CDR3 size: 14 residues. The germline V gene has CDR1 GTSNPN and CDR2 SVGIG (reference sequence). CDR3 loop: CAWNAGLSGNTIYF. The CDR3 DNA follows: TGTGCCTGGAATGCAGGACTCTCTGGAAACACCATATATTTT.